This entry concerns a single T cell receptor (beta chain). Preparation methods for the bulk TCR libraries were those previously described, with listed TCR primers. TCRdb re-called the PCR reads with MiXCR, one entry per CDR3 protein. The sample records approximately 680,000 distinct CDR3 sequences, roughly 27% being singletons. The source of the sample is a study of molecular identifiers for immune sequencing clone quantification. The CDR3 totals 16 residues. CDR1 and CDR2 from the germline V gene are SGDLS and YYNGEE. V lost 3 bases, J lost 4 bases, and 5 bases stayed unmatched. The genes are TRBV9 and TRBJ2-2, with TRBD1 identical over 11 bases. This receptor was obtained from a human donor in good health. Some libraries in this study had Jurkat cell RNA spiked in. Sequencing input: naive CD8+ T cells from blood, with Jurkat cell RNA spiked in. As to subset: FACS-sorted CD8+CD4-CCR7+CD45RA+ naive T cells. The CDR3 protein is CASSAGQGAPTGELFF. In nucleotides, the CDR3 is TGTGCCAGCAGCGCTGGACAGGGGGCGCCCACCGGGGAGCTGTTTTTT.